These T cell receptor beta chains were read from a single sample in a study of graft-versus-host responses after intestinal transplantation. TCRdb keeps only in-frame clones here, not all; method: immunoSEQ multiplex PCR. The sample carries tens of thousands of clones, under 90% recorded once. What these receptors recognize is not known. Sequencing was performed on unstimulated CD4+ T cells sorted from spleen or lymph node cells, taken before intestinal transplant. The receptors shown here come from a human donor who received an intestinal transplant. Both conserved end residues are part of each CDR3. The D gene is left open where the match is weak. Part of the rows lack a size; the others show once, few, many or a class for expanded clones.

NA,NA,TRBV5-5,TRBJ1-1,TGTGCCAGCAGCTTGTTGCGACAGGCCACTGAAGCTTTCTTT,CASSLLRQATEAFF
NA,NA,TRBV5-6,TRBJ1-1,TGTGCCAGCAACCTCCTAGGGCGGGGTAGCACTGAAGCTTTCTTT,CASNLLGRGSTEAFF
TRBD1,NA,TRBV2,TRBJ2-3,TGTGCCAGCAGGCCGGGACAGGGGACAGATACGCAGTATTTT,CASRPGQGTDTQYF
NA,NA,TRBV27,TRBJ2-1,TGTGCCAGCAGTTTAAAGAGAGCCAATGAGCAGTTCTTC,CASSLKRANEQFF
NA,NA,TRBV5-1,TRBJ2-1,TGCGCCAGCAGCTTGGCCGTTCAGGTGGGGGGTGGTGAGCAGTTCTTC,CASSLAVQVGGGEQFF
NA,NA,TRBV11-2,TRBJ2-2,TGTGCCAGCAGCTCCTGGGGGGTAGCTCAAGAGCTGTTTTTT,CASSSWGVAQELFF
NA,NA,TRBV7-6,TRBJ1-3,TGTGCCAGCAGCTATCCGGACAGAGACACCATATATTTT,CASSYPDRDTIYF
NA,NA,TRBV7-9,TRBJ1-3,TGTGCCAGCAGCTTAGTACAGGCAGACACCATATATTTT,CASSLVQADTIYF
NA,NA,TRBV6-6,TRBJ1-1,TGTGCCAGCAGTTACTGGGACTCGCCCCCTAACACTGAAGCTTTCTTT,CASSYWDSPPNTEAFF
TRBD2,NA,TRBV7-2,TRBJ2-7,TGTGCCAGCAGCCCCCGGGGGGGAAAGAACGAGCAGTACTTC,CASSPRGGKNEQYF
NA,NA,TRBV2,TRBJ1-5,TGTGCCAGCAGGCCCAGGGGAGCGAGCAATCAGCCCCAGCATTTT,CASRPRGASNQPQHF
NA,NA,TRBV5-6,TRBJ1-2,TGTGCCAGCAGCTTGTGGGCAGGGCCCAACTATGGCTACACCTTC,CASSLWAGPNYGYTF
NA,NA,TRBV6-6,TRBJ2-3,TGTGCCAGCAGTTCCCAGGGGCTGGGCACAGATACGCAGTATTTT,CASSSQGLGTDTQYF
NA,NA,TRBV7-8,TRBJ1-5,TGTGCCAGCAGCTTCGCATTGCGGGACCAGCCCCAGCATTTT,CASSFALRDQPQHF
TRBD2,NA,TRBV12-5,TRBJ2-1,TGTGCTAGTGGTTTGGTACAGGCGGGGGGGGGTGAGCAGTTCTTC,CASGLVQAGGGEQFF
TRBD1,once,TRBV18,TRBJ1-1,TGTGCCAGCTCACCCGACAGGGAGTGGTACACTGAAGCTTTCTTT,CASSPDREWYTEAFF
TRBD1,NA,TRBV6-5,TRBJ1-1,TGTGCCAGCAGGCCCACAGGGGGGAGAACTGAAGCTTTCTTT,CASRPTGGRTEAFF
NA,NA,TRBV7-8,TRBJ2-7,TGTGCCAGCAGCCCCACCGACTACGAGCAGTACTTC,CASSPTDYEQYF
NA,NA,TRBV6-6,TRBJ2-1,TGTGCCAGCAGCTTTACCGGGTCCAACGGCTACAATGAGCAGTTCTTC,CASSFTGSNGYNEQFF
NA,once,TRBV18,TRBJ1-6,TGTGCCAGCTCGCCCGGAGGGTATAATTCACCCCTCCACTTT,CASSPGGYNSPLHF
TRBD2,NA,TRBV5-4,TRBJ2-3,TGTGCCAGCAGCCTGGGACTAGCGGGGGGTCTCACAGATACGCAGTATTTT,CASSLGLAGGLTDTQYF
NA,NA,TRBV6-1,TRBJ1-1,TGTGCCAGCGCCCGGACAGTTTTGAACACTGAAGCTTTCTTT,CASARTVLNTEAFF
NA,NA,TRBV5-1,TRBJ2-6,TGCGCCAGCAGCTTGGACATTATGGGCAGGGAGGCTGTTGCTGGGGCCAACGTCCTGACTTTC,CASSLDIMGREAVAGANVLTF
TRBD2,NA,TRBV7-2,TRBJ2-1,TGTGCCAGCAGCTTAGTAGGCTCTAGCGGGGAAAATGAGCAGTTCTTC,CASSLVGSSGENEQFF
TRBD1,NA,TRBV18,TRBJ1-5,TGTGCCAGCTCACCGGGACAGATTAGCAATCAGCCCCAGCATTTT,CASSPGQISNQPQHF
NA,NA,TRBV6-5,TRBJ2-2,TGTGCCAGCAGCCCGGGCTTCCTAAGGGGCGGGGAGCTGTTTTTT,CASSPGFLRGGELFF
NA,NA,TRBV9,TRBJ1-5,TGTGCCAGCAGCGTTGGGACACTCGGTCAGCCCCAGCATTTT,CASSVGTLGQPQHF
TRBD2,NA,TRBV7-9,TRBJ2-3,TGTGCCAGCAGCCATCCCCCGGGGACTAGCGGTGGCACAGATACGCAGTATTTT,CASSHPPGTSGGTDTQYF
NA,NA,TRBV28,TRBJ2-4,TGTGCCAGCAGTTTGATAGGAGCGAACATTCAGTACTTC,CASSLIGANIQYF